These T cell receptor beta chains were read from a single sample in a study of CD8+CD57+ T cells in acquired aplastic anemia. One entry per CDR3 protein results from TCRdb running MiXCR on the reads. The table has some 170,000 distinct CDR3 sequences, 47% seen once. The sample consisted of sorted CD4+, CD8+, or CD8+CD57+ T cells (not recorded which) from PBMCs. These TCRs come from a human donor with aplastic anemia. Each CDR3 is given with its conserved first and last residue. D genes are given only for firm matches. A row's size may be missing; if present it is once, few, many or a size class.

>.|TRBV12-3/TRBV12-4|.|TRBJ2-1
TGTGCCAGCGCTATGGGGAGCTCCTACAATGAGCAGTTCTTC
CASAMGSSYNEQFF
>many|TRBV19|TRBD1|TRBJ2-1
TGTGCCAGTAGTATGCCGGGACAGCGTTACAATGAGCAGTTCTTC
CASSMPGQRYNEQFF
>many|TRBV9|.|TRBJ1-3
TGTGCCAGCCAGCAGGGAACCGGAAACACCATATATTTT
CASQQGTGNTIYF
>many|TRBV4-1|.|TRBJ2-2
TGCGCCAGCAGCCAAGACGGGGCGTGGGACAACGTGGCAGGGGAGCTGTTTTTT
CASSQDGAWDNVAGELFF
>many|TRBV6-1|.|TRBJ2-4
TGTGCCAGCAGTGAGAACCGGGACACTAATCAGTACTTC
CASSENRDTNQYF
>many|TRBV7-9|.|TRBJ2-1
TGTGCCAGCAGCCATCTCCCGACAGGCTACAATGAGCAGTTCTTC
CASSHLPTGYNEQFF
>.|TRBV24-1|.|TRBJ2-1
TGTGCCACCCGAGGGGGGGCCAATGAGCAGTTCTTC
CATRGGANEQFF
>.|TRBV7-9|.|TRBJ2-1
TGTGCCAGCAGCCCCTGGAATCATGAGCAGTTCTTC
CASSPWNHEQFF
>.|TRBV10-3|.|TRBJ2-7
TGTGCCATCAGTGAGTCGGATAGAGAGCAGTACTTC
CAISESDREQYF
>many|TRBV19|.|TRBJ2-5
TGTGCCAGTAGTATGGTTCAGCAAGAGACCCAGTACTTC
CASSMVQQETQYF
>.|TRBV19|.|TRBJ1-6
TGTGCCAGTAGTATGGGGACTAGCGGGAATTCACCCCTCCACTTT
CASSMGTSGNSPLHF
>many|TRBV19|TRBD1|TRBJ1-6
TGTGCCAGTAGTATTGGACAGGGGGTATCTTCACCCCTCCACTTT
CASSIGQGVSSPLHF
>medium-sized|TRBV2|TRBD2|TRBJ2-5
TGTGCCAGCCATCGGGGGGGGGCAGAGACCCAGTACTTC
CASHRGGAETQYF
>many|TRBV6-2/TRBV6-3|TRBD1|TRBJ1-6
TGTGCCAGCAGTTACGGCACGGGAGACAGGGATAATTCACCCCTCCACTTT
CASSYGTGDRDNSPLHF
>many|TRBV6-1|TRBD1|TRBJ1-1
TGTGCCAGCAGCCGAGGACAGGGGGCAATGGGCACTGAAGCTTTCTTT
CASSRGQGAMGTEAFF
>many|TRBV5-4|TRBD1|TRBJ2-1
TGTGCCAGCAGACCGGACAGGGGAAATGAGCAGTTCTTC
CASRPDRGNEQFF
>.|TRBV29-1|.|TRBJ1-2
TGCAGCGCCCCTAGTTTAGGGGGGGATTTTGGCTACACCTTC
CSAPSLGGDFGYTF
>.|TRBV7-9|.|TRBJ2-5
TGTGCCAGCAGCTCGGGACCCGGGACACTGGGAGAGACCCAGTACTTC
CASSSGPGTLGETQYF
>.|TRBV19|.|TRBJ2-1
TGTGCCAGTAGCCCTGGGCCAGGTGAGCAGTTCTTC
CASSPGPGEQFF
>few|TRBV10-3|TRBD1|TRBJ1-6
TGTGCCATCAGGGACAGGGAAGGCTCACCCCTCCACTTT
CAIRDREGSPLHF
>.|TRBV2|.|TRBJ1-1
TGTGCCAGCAGCTACCAGGCTGGTGGGGACACTGAAGCTTTCTTT
CASSYQAGGDTEAFF
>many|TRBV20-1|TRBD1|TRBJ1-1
TGCAGTGCTTCCACAGGGGGCACTGAAGCTTTCTTT
CSASTGGTEAFF